These T cell receptor beta chains were read from a single sample in a study of monozygotic twins with inflammatory bowel disease. TCRdb reprocessed the 5' RACE reads and reports one entry per CDR3 protein, with no DNA. This sample's clone table lists 300,000 to 400,000 distinct CDR3 sequences. The specimen was blood. The receptors shown here come from a human donor with ulcerative colitis or Crohn's disease, or a healthy co-twin of an affected twin (not recorded which). Each CDR3 is given with its conserved first and last residue. Each record gives: V gene, J gene, CDR3 protein.

V gene: TRBV6-1; J gene: TRBJ1-4; CDR3 protein: CASRRAGQNYNEKLFF
V gene: TRBV6-2/TRBV6-3; J gene: TRBJ1-5; CDR3 protein: CAAATGVNSNQPQHF
V gene: TRBV6-1; J gene: TRBJ2-7; CDR3 protein: CATAWGRQGSYEQYF
V gene: TRBV7-6; J gene: TRBJ2-7; CDR3 protein: CASSLWDGAYEQYF
V gene: TRBV7-3; J gene: TRBJ2-3; CDR3 protein: CASSLSSNPPDTQYF
V gene: TRBV27; J gene: TRBJ2-7; CDR3 protein: CASSLSTGVVEQYF
V gene: TRBV9; J gene: TRBJ2-3; CDR3 protein: CASSLDSSGGAARDTQYF
V gene: TRBV24-1; J gene: TRBJ1-5; CDR3 protein: CATTERGTGDQPQHF
V gene: TRBV5-1; J gene: TRBJ2-7; CDR3 protein: CASSSLRGADNEQYF
V gene: TRBV7-2; J gene: TRBJ2-5; CDR3 protein: CASSLTSGVQETQYF
V gene: TRBV12-3/TRBV12-4; J gene: TRBJ2-5; CDR3 protein: CASSLLGQGQETQYF
V gene: TRBV5-1; J gene: TRBJ2-7; CDR3 protein: CASGQLAYEQYF
V gene: TRBV29-1; J gene: TRBJ2-1; CDR3 protein: CSAVSTSLGEQFF
V gene: TRBV29-1; J gene: TRBJ2-3; CDR3 protein: CSAQRDADTQYF
V gene: TRBV27; J gene: TRBJ2-3; CDR3 protein: CASSLMGSGGVSDTQYF
V gene: TRBV29-1; J gene: TRBJ2-3; CDR3 protein: CSVAGRNTDTQYF
V gene: TRBV28; J gene: TRBJ2-1; CDR3 protein: CASTQPGQGNNEQFF
V gene: TRBV20-1; J gene: TRBJ1-3; CDR3 protein: CSARGGNTIYF
V gene: TRBV7-2; J gene: TRBJ2-3; CDR3 protein: CASSRGGGDTQYF
V gene: TRBV13; J gene: TRBJ2-7; CDR3 protein: CASSPLGQSYEQYF
V gene: TRBV7-9; J gene: TRBJ2-7; CDR3 protein: CASSLGSPGTEQYF
V gene: TRBV4-3; J gene: TRBJ2-7; CDR3 protein: CASSQDFDREAFYEQYF
V gene: TRBV5-1; J gene: TRBJ1-2; CDR3 protein: CASSFFSPPLDYGYTF
V gene: TRBV4-3; J gene: TRBJ2-7; CDR3 protein: CASSHDRTRLEQYF
V gene: TRBV12-3/TRBV12-4; J gene: TRBJ2-7; CDR3 protein: CASRLTSGGPEQYF